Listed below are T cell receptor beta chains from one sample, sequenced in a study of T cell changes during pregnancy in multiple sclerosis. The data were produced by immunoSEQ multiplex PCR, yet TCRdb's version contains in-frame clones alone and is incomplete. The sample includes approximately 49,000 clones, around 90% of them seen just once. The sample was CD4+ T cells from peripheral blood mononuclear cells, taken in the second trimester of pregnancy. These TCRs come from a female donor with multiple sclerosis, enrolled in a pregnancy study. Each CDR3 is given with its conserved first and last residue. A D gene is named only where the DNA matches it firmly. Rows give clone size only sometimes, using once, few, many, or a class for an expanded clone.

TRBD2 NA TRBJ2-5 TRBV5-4 TGTGCCAGCAGCGGTGCCGGGACTAGCTCGGAGACCCAGTACTTC CASSGAGTSSETQYF
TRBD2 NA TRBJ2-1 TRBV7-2 TGTGCCAGCAGCTTGACTAGCGGGGGGTACAATGAGCAGTTCTTC CASSLTSGGYNEQFF
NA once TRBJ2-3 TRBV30 TGTGCCTGGAGTAGAACCTCCAAAATGGCGAGACAAGTTTCTAGCACAGATACGCAGTATTTT CAWSRTSKMARQVSSTDTQYF
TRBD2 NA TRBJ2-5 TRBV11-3 TGTGCCAGCAGCTTAGGGAGACTAGCGGGAACAAAGACCCAGTACTTC CASSLGRLAGTKTQYF
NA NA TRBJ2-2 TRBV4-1 TGCGCCAGCAGCCAAGTAAACTTAGTTGACACCGGGGAGCTGTTTTTT CASSQVNLVDTGELFF
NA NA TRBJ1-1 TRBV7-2 TGTGCCAGCAGCTTAAGGGAGGGAACTGAAGCTTTCTTT CASSLREGTEAFF
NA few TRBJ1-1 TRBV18 TGTGCCAGCTCACCATCTCGGGACACTGAAGCTTTCTTT CASSPSRDTEAFF
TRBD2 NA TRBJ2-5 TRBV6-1 TGTGCCAGCAGAGGACTAGCGGGAGACCAAGAGACCCAGTACTTC CASRGLAGDQETQYF
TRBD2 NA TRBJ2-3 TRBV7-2 TGTGCCAGCAGCCCAGCCCCTCCGGGACTAGGAGCAGATACGCAGTATTTT CASSPAPPGLGADTQYF
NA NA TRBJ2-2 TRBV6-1 TGTGCCAGCAGCGAGACTGGATCCACCGGGGAGCTGTTTTTT CASSETGSTGELFF
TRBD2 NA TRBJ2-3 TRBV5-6 TGTGCCAGCAGCGAGACAGCGGGATTAGATACGCAGTATTTT CASSETAGLDTQYF
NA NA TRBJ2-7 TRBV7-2 TGTGCCAGCAGCTTAGGGACTACCAGCTCCTACGAGCAGTACTTC CASSLGTTSSYEQYF
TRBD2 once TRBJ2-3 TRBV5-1 TGCGCCAGCAAGCGGGATAATACAGATACGCAGTATTTT CASKRDNTDTQYF
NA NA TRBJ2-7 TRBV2 TGTGCCAGCAGGACAAGCTACGAGCAGTACTTC CASRTSYEQYF
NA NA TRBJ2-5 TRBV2 TGTGCCAGCACGGTTAGGGGGGAGACCCAGTACTTC CASTVRGETQYF
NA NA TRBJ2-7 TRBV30 TGTGCCTGGAATATACAGGGTTCCTCCTACGAGCAGTACTTC CAWNIQGSSYEQYF
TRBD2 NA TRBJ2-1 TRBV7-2 TGTGCCAGCAGCTCAGGAGGTTTGGGACGGGAGGGTAATGAGCAGTTCTTC CASSSGGLGREGNEQFF
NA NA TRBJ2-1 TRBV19 TGTGCCAGTAGTTTGGACTGGCACAGGGATGAGCAGTTCTTC CASSLDWHRDEQFF
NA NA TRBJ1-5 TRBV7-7 TGTGCCAGCAGCTTAATGGCGGGCCAGCCCCAGCATTTT CASSLMAGQPQHF
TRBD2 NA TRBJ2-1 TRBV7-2 TGTGCCAGCAGCTTAATGCTAGCGGGAAACAATGAGCAGTTCTTC CASSLMLAGNNEQFF
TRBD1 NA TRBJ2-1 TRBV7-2 TGTGCCAGCAGCTCCCCGAAAGCCCAGACAGGGAGCTCCTACAATGAGCAGTTCTTC CASSSPKAQTGSSYNEQFF
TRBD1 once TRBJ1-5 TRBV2 TGTGCCAGCGAATGGGACAGCAAATATCAGCCCCAGCATTTT CASEWDSKYQPQHF
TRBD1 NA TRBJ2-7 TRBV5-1 TGCGCCAGCAGCCAGGATGGGCAGGGGGCAGGGGAGCAGTACTTC CASSQDGQGAGEQYF
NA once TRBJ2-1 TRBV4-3 TGCGCCAGCAGCCAAGGACTAGAGAATGTTGAGCAGTTCTTC CASSQGLENVEQFF
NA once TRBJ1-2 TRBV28 TGTGCCAGCAGTCCCCAACTCCATGGCTACACCTTC CASSPQLHGYTF
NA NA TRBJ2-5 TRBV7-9 TGTGCCAGCAGCTTACTCCTGGGCCTGGAGACCCAGTACTTC CASSLLLGLETQYF
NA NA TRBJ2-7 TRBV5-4 TGTGCCAGCAGCTCCGTAAAAACCTACGAGCAGTACTTC CASSSVKTYEQYF
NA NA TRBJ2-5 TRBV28 TGTGCCAGCAGTTTCTGGCGGAACCAAGAGACCCAGTACTTC CASSFWRNQETQYF
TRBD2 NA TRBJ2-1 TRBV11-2 TGTGCCAGCAGCTTACTACTAGCGACATTCTACAATGAGCAGTTCTTC CASSLLLATFYNEQFF
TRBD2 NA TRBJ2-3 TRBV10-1 TGCGCCAGCAGTGAGTCAAAGACTAGCGGGGCTACGCAGTATTTT CASSESKTSGATQYF
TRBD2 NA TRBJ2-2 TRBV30 TGTGCCTGCCCCCATGGGGCGGGAGCAAACACCGGGGAGCTGTTTTTT CACPHGAGANTGELFF
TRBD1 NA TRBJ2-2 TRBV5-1 TGCGCCAGCAGCCCCCCGGACAGGGGCACCGGGGAGCTGTTTTTT CASSPPDRGTGELFF
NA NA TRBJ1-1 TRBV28 TGTGCCAGCAGTTACAGGGCCAACACTGAAGCTTTCTTT CASSYRANTEAFF
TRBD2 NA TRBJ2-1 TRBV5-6 TGTGCCAGCAGTCCCTTAACTAGCGGTGAACTCCCCTACAATGAGCAGTTCTTC CASSPLTSGELPYNEQFF
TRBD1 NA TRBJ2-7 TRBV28 TGTGCCAGCAGTGGCCATGACAGGGGGGCGTACTTC CASSGHDRGAYF
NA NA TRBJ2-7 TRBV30 TGTGCCTGGAGTGTGGGTGGCAGCGACGAGCAGTACTTC CAWSVGGSDEQYF
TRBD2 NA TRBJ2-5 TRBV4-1 TGCGCCAGCAGCCAAGATCGGCTAGCGGGAGGAAGCCAAGAGACCCAGTACTTC CASSQDRLAGGSQETQYF
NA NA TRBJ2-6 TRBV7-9 TGTGCCAGCAGCTTAGAGGGAGGGGGGGCTTCTGGGGCCAACGTCCTGACTTTC CASSLEGGGASGANVLTF
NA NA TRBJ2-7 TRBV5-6 TGTGCCAGCAGCTTGAGAACGGCTAGTAGGTCCTACGAGCAGTACTTC CASSLRTASRSYEQYF
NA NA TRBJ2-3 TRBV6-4 TGTGCCAGCATTCGTGACAAGGTGGTCACCTCTAGCACAGATACGCAGTATTTT CASIRDKVVTSSTDTQYF
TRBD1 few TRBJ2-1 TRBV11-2 TGTGCCAGCAGCTTGACAGGGACGGTCGACTACAATGAGCAGTTCTTC CASSLTGTVDYNEQFF
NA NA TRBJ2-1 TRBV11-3 TGTGCCAGCAGGGGCGGGACCACCAATGAGCAGTTCTTC CASRGGTTNEQFF
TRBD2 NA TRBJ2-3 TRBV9 TGTGCCAGCTCAAGCGGGAGGGCCTTAGATACGCAGTATTTT CASSSGRALDTQYF
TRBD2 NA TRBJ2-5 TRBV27 TGTGCCAGCAGTTTACTCCCTAGCGGGAGTGGAGGAGAGACCCAGTACTTC CASSLLPSGSGGETQYF
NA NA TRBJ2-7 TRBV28 TGTGCCAGCAGGAGCAGGCAGTACGAGCAGTACTTC CASRSRQYEQYF
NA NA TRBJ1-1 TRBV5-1 TGCGCCAGCAGCATGACAGGAGCTAACACTGAAGCTTTCTTT CASSMTGANTEAFF
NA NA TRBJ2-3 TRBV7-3 TGTGCCAGCAGCTTCCGCAGAGGAGATACGCAGTATTTT CASSFRRGDTQYF